The entry that follows covers one T cell receptor (beta chain) sequence. This sample is drawn from a study of blood T cell repertoires in COVID-19. Study background: Samples taken during acute and convalescent COVID-19 were collected in the United States, Italy and Spain. Sample material is recorded as cDNA or gDNA derived from T cells, B-cell-depleted T cells, or PBMCs.

The CDR3 extends over 15 amino acids. V lost 7 bases to trimming and J lost 2 bases, with 15 bases between them. CDR1 and CDR2 from the germline V gene are MNHNY and SVGAGI (reference sequence). Produced via immunoSEQ multiplex PCR; TCRdb's table is partial and in-frame only. The sample includes 200,000 to 250,000 clones, just over 85% seen only once; the top ten take roughly 14%. The study recruited people aged about 18 to 89 years across roughly 23 US areas. Cohort allocation depended upon clinical history that participants reported. The rearrangement links TRBV6-6 to TRBJ1-5, with D maybe TRBD1 (6 bases). The receptor was isolated from a woman aged 50 to 65 with acute COVID-19. Sequenced material: PBMCs or T cells enriched from blood (not recorded which). The CDR3, as DNA: TGTGCCAGCAACTCCAGGGGTACGGGCAATCAGCCCCAGCATTTT. It specifies CASNSRGTGNQPQHF.